Each of the 7 T cell receptor beta chains below was sequenced from the same sample in a study of T cells after posttransplantation cyclophosphamide. Methotrexate plus calcineurin inhibitor accompanied controls' myeloablative marrow transplants; sampling was 1 year later. Method: immunoSEQ multiplex PCR; TCRdb's copy keeps in-frame clones and lacks some. The table has around 15,000 clones, 65% to 85% seen once. Sample: PBMCs, taken roughly 460 days after allogeneic stem cell transplant with calcineurin inhibitor and methotrexate. The receptors stem from a male patient in his 30s who received an allogeneic stem cell transplant from an unrelated donor, was CMV-positive, and had acute and chronic GVHD. Some of the T cells might come from the graft donor.

This clone has a single count. V and J are TRBV7-8 and TRBJ1-1; 8 bases map to TRBD1. With V trimmed by 3 bases and J by 1 base, 1 base remained unmatched. CDR3 length: 14 amino acids. Germline lookup yields CDR1 SGHVS and CDR2 FQNEAQ. The CDR3, as DNA: TGTGCCAGCAGCTTGGGACAGGCGAACACTGAAGCTTTCTTT. As protein: CASSLGQANTEAFF.

The chain combines TRBV6-6 with TRBJ1-3, with TRBD1 as a possible D gene (6 bases). Trimming removed 6 bases from V and 6 bases from J, with 15 bases in between. The CDR3 runs to 14 residues. Germline V gene sequence: CDR1 MNHNY, CDR2 SVGAGI (reference sequence). This chain's CDR3 is CASSPGHTKNTIYF. The CDR3 DNA is TGTGCCAGCAGCCCGGGACATACCAAAAACACCATATATTTT.

The CDR3 here is CASSQEAGIVFDGYTF. The CDR3 nucleotides read TGCGCCAGCAGCCAAGAAGCGGGAATAGTCTTCGATGGCTACACCTTC. The chain has TRBV4-3 and TRBJ1-2; D remains unclear. V was clipped by 0 bases and J by 6 bases, with 17 bases between them. This CDR3 is built from 16 residues. Germline values: CDR1 LGHNA, CDR2 YSLEER.

The rearrangement uses TRBV2 and TRBJ2-1, with 14 bases fitting TRBD2. Germline V gene data show CDR1 as SNHLY and CDR2 as FYNNEI. This CDR3 is built from 16 residues. J was trimmed by 7 bases and V by 0 bases; bases with no gene match: 2. As DNA, the CDR3 is TGTGCCAGCAGTGAAGCGGGACTAGCGGGGGAGAATGAGCAGTTCTTC. Its protein is CASSEAGLAGENEQFF.

This clone was seen only once. The chain employs TRBV5-1 and TRBJ1-4, with 9 nucleotides matching TRBD1. From germline, CDR1 is SGHRS and CDR2 YFSETQ. There are 15 residues in the CDR3. The ends lost 3 bases at V and 5 bases at J; junction bases unmatched: 5. Here the CDR3 reads CASSWGTGPNEKLFF. CDR3 nucleotide sequence: TGCGCCAGCAGCTGGGGGACAGGGCCGAATGAAAAACTGTTTTTT.

V is TRBV5-6 and J is TRBJ2-1; no clear D gene. Germline V gene sequence: CDR1 SGHDT, CDR2 YYEEEE. The CDR3 totals 12 residues. Deletions cut 4 bases from V and 9 bases from J, with 11 bases between. CDR3 in DNA: TGTGCCAGCAGCCCCGAGAGTAGTGAGCAGTTCTTC. Its translation: CASSPESSEQFF.

V usage is TRBV14 and J usage is TRBJ2-7; 8 bases line up with TRBD2. Germline V CDR1 and CDR2: SGHDN, FVKESK. The CDR3 extends over 19 amino acids. J was trimmed by 9 bases and V by 0 bases; bases with no gene match: 22. Here the CDR3 reads CASSQDQHGTSPTRGVQYF. CDR3 nucleotide sequence: TGTGCCAGCAGCCAAGACCAGCATGGTACTAGCCCCACGCGGGGGGTGCAGTACTTC. The entire variable domain, with the rest obtained from reference TRBV14 and TRBJ2-7, is as follows: EAGVTQFPSHSVIEKGQTVTLRCDPISGHDNLYWYRRVMGKEIKFLLHFVKESKQDESGMPNNRFLAERTGGTYSTLKVQPAELEDSGVYFCASSQDQHGTSPTRGVQYFGPGTRLTVT.